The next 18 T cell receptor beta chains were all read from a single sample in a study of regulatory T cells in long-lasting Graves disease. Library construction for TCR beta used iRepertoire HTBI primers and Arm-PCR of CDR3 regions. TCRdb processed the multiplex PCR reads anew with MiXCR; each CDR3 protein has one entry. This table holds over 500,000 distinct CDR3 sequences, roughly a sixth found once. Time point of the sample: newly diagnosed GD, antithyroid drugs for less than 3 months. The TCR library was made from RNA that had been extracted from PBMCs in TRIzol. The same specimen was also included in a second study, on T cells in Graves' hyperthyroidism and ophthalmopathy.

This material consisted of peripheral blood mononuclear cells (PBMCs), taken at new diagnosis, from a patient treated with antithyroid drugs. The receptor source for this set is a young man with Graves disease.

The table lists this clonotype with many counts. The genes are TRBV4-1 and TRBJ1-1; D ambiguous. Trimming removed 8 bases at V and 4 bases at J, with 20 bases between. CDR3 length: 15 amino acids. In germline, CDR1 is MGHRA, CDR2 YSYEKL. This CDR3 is CASSYPLGSVTEAFF. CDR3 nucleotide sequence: TGCGCCAGCTCATACCCTCTCGGGTCCGTCACTGAAGCTTTCTTT.

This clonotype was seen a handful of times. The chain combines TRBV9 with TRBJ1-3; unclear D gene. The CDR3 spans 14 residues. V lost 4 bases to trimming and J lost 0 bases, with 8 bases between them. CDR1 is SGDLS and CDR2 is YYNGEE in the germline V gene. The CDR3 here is CASSSEGSGNTIYF. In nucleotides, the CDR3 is TGTGCCAGCAGCTCGGAGGGCTCTGGAAACACCATATATTTT.

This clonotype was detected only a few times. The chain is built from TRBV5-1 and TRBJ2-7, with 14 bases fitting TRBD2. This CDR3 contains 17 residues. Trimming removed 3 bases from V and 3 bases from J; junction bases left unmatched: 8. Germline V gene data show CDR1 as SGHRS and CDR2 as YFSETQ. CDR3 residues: CASSSGLAGGNIYEQYF. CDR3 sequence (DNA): TGCGCCAGCAGCTCCGGACTAGCGGGGGGTAATATCTACGAGCAGTACTTC.

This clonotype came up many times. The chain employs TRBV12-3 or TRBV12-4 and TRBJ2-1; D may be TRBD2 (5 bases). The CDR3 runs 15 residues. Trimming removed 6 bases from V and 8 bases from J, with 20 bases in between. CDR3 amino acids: CASRPGTRGIHEQFF. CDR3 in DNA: TGTGCCAGCAGGCCGGGCACAAGAGGGATACATGAGCAGTTCTTC.

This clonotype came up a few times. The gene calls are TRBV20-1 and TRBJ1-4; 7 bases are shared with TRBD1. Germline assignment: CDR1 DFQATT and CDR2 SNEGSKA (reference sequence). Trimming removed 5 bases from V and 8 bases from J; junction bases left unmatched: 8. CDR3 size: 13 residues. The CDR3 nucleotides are TGCAGTGCTTACAGGGGTTTAGGAGAAAAACTGTTTTTT. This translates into CSAYRGLGEKLFF.

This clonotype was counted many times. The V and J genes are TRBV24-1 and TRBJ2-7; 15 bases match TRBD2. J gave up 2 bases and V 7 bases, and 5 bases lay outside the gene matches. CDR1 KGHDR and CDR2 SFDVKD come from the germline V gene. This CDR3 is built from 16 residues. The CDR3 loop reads CATRRTSGRGAYEQYF. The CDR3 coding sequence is TGTGCCACCAGAAGGACTAGCGGGAGGGGGGCCTACGAGCAGTACTTC.

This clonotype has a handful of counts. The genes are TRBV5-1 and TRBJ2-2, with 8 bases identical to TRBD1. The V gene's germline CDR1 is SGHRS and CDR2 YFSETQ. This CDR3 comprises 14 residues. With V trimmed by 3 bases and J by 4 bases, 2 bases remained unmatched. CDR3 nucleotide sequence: TGCGCCAGCAGCTGGGGACAGGTCACCGGGGAGCTGTTTTTT. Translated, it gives CASSWGQVTGELFF.

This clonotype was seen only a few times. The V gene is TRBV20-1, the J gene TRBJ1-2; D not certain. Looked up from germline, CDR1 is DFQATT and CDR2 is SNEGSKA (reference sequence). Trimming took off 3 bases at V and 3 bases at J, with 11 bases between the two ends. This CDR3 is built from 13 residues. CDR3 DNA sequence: TGCAGTGCTAGGGCGGGTCTCTACTATGGCTACACCTTC. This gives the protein CSARAGLYYGYTF.

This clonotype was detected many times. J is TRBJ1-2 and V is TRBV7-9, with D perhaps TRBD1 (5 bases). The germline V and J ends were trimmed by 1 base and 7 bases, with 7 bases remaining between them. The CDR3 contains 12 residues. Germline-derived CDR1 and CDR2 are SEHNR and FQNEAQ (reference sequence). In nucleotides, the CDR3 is TGTGCCAGCAGCTTAGGAGGGGCTGGCTACACCTTC. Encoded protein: CASSLGGAGYTF.

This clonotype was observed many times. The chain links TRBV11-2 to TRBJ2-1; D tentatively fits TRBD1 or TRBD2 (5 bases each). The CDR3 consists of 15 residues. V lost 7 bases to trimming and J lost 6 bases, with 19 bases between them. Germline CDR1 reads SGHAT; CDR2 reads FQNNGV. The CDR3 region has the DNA TGTGCCAGCACGGATATCGGGACGCGGGCCAATGAGCAGTTCTTC. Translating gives CASTDIGTRANEQFF.

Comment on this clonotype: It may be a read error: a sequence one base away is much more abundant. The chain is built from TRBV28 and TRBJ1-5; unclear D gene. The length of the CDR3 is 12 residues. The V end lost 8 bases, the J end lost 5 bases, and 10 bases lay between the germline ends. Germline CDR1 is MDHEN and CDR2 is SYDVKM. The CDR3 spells CASEEVDQPQHF. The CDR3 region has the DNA TGTGCCAGCGAGGAGGTAGATCAGCCCCAGCATTTT.

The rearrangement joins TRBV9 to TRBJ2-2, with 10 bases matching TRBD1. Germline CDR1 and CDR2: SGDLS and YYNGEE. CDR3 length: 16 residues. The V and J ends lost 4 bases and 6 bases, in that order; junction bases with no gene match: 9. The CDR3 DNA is TGTGCCAGCAGCCCTCGACAGGGGGCTAACCCCGGGGAGCTGTTTTTT. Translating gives CASSPRQGANPGELFF.

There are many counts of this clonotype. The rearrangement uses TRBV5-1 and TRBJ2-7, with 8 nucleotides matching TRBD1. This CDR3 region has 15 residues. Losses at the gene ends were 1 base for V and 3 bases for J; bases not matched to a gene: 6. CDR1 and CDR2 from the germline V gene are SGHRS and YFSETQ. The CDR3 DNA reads TGCGCCAGCAGCTTGTTGCAGGGGGCTCTCTACGAGCAGTACTTC. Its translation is CASSLLQGALYEQYF. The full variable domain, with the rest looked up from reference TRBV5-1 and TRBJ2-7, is KAGVTQTPRYLIKTRGQQVTLSCSPISGHRSVSWYQQTPGQGLQFLFEYFSETQRNKGNFPGRFSGRQFSNSRSEMNVSTLELGDSALYLCASSLLQGALYEQYFGPGTRLTVT.

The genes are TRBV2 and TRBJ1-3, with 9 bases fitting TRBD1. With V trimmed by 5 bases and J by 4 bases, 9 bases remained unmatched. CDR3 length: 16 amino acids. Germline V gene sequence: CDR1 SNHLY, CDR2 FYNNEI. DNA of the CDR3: TGTGCCAGCAGTCCACAGGGGGCGCGATCAGGAAACACCATATATTTT. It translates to CASSPQGARSGNTIYF.

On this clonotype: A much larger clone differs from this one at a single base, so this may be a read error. Here the CDR3 reads CSARDLRGRAHNEQFF. In DNA form, the CDR3 reads TGCAGTGCTAGAGATCTTCGCGGGAGGGCCCACAATGAGCAGTTCTTC. The chain carries TRBV20-1 and TRBJ2-1; TRBD2 agrees at 9 bases. Germline CDR1 DFQATT, CDR2 SNEGSKA (reference sequence). Trimming removed 0 bases from V and 5 bases from J; junction bases left unmatched: 8. The CDR3 extends over 16 amino acids.

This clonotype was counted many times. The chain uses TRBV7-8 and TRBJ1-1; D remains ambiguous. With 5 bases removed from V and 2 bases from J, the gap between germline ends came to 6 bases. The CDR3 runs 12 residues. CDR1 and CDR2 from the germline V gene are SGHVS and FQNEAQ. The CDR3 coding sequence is TGTGCCAGCAGCCCGACCAACACTGAAGCTTTCTTT. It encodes CASSPTNTEAFF.

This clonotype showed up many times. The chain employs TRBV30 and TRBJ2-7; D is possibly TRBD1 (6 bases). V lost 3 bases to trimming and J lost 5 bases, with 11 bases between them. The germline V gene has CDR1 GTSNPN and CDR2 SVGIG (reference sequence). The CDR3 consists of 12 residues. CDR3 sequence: CAWRQGDNEQYF. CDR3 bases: TGTGCCTGGAGACAGGGTGATAACGAGCAGTACTTC.

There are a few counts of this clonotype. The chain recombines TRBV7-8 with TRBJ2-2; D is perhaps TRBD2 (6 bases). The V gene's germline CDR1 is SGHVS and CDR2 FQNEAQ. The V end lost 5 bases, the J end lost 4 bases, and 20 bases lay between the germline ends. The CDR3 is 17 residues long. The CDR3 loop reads CASSRRGLDLLTGELFF. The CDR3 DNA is TGTGCCAGCAGCCGACGGGGGTTAGACTTACTCACCGGGGAGCTGTTTTTT. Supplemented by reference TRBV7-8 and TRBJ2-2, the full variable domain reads GAGVSQSPRYKVAKRGQDVALRCDPISGHVSLFWYQQALGQGPEFLTYFQNEAQLDKSGLPSDRFFAERPEGSVSTLKIQRTQQEDSAVYLCASSRRGLDLLTGELFFGEGSRLTVL.